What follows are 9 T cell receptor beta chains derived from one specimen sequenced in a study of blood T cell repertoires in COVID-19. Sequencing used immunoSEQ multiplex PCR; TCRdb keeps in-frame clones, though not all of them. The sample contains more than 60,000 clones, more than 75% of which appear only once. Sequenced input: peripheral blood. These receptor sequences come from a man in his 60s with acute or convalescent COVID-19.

Here the CDR3 reads CASSPADGRAAGNEQFF. The CDR3 nucleotides are TGTGCCAGCTCACCAGCAGACGGGAGGGCCGCAGGCAATGAGCAGTTCTTC. V is TRBV18 and J is TRBJ2-1; 8 bases are a match to TRBD2. V lost 2 bases, J lost 6 bases, and 12 bases stayed unmatched. CDR1 is KGHSH, CDR2 LQKENI, per germline. The CDR3 runs to 17 residues.

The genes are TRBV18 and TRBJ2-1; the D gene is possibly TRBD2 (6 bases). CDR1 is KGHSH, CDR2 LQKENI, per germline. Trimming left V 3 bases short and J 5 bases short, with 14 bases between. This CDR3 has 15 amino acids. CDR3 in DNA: TGTGCCAGCTCACCCTCCCGGGGGAGAAACAATGAGCAGTTCTTC. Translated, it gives CASSPSRGRNNEQFF.

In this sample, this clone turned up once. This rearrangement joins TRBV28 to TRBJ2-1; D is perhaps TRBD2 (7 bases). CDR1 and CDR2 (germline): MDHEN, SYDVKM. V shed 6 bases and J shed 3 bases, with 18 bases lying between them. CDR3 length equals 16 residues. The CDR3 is CASRRGGARYYNEQFF. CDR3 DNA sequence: TGTGCCAGCAGGAGGGGGGGGGCCCGGTACTACAATGAGCAGTTCTTC.

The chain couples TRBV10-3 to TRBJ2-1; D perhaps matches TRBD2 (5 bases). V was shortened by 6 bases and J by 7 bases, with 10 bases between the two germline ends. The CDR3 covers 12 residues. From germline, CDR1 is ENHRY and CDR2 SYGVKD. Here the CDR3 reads CAIRGERNEQFF. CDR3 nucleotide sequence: TGTGCCATCAGGGGAGAACGAAATGAGCAGTTCTTC.

The CDR3 nucleotides read TGTGCCAGCAGCTCACAGGGGATGAACACTGAAGCTTTCTTT. This encodes CASSSQGMNTEAFF. The chain couples TRBV2 to TRBJ1-1; TRBD1 matches at 7 bases. Germline assignment: CDR1 SNHLY and CDR2 FYNNEI. The CDR3 runs to 14 residues. Germline trimming cut 6 bases from V and 0 bases from J; bases unmatched to any gene: 4. Variable domain in full (rest from reference TRBV2 and TRBJ1-1): EPEVTQTPSHQVTQMGQEVILRCVPISNHLYFYWYRQILGQKVEFLVSFYNNEISEKSEIFDDQFSVERPDGSNFTLKIRSTKLEDSAMYFCASSSQGMNTEAFFGQGTRLTVV.

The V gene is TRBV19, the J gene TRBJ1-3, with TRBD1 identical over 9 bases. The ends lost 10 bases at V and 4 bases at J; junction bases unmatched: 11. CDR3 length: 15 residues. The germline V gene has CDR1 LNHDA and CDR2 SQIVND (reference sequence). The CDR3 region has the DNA TGTGCCACAACTAAACAGGGGGCGAAAGGAAACACCATATATTTT. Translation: CATTKQGAKGNTIYF.

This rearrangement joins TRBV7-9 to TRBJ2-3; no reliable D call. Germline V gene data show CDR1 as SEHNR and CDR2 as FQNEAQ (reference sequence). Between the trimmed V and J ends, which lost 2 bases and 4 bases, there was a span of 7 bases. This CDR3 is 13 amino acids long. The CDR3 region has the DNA TGTGCCAGCAGCTTACCAGGCGCAGATACGCAGTATTTT. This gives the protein CASSLPGADTQYF.

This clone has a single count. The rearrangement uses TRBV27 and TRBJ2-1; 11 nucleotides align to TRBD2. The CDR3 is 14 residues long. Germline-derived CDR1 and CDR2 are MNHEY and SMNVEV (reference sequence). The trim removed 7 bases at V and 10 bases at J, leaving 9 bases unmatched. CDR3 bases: TGTGCCAGCATTAAACTAGCGGGGGACATGGAGCAGTTCTTC. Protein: CASIKLAGDMEQFF.

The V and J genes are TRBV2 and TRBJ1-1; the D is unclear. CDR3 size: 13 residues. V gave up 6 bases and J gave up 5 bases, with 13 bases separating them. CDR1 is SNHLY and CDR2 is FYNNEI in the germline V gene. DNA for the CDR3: TGTGCCAGCAGGATGGAGCCGCGGACTGAAGCTTTCTTT. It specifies CASRMEPRTEAFF.